This TCR beta chain stems from a study of identical twins. Study findings and constraints: In beta out-of-frame sequences, the excess sharing between twins was weaker. Out-of-frame alpha sequences common to twins exhibited an excess of low generation probability.

The sample holds many counts of this clonotype. Its antigen is not identified. The CDR3 has 11 residues. The germline V and J ends were trimmed by 11 bases and 5 bases, with 10 bases remaining between them. A universal primer site came from template switching; cDNA carried unique molecular identifiers. From the 5' RACE reads, TCRdb called clonotypes with MiXCR, one entry per CDR3 protein. The repertoire has hundreds of thousands of distinct CDR3 sequences, roughly 8% of them found once; the top ten carry 0.75% to 1%. This same sample was also part of a study on yellow fever vaccine responses in identical twins.

The chain is built from TRBV12-3 or TRBV12-4 and TRBJ2-1; D gene unclear. This TCR was recovered from a woman aged 18-29 years in good health. Sequencing was performed on PBMCs. The CDR3 nucleotides are TGTGCCCTCCTACGGGACAATGAGCAGTTCTTC. As protein: CALLRDNEQFF.